This TCR beta chain is from a study of regulatory T cells in long-lasting Graves disease. With respect to this clonotype: Its cognate antigen is unknown. The junction departs from germline at one end; a sequencing error may be responsible.

Whole-study findings and limits: TRBV28, TRBJ1-2 and TRBJ2-5 were segments that persistent disease favored. New patients shared fewer public clonotypes (about 970) than persistent patients did (over 2,500).

This sample's time point: persistent/refractory GD, antithyroid drugs over 5 years with positive TRAb. Scientists built the TCR library using RNA that was extracted from PBMCs. Germline lookup yields CDR1 SSHAT and CDR2 FNYEAQ (reference sequence). The CDR3 extends over 15 amino acids. Library construction for TCR beta used iRepertoire HTBI primers and Arm-PCR of CDR3 regions. TCRdb re-called the multiplex PCR reads through MiXCR, storing one row per CDR3 protein. The data contain around 460,000 distinct CDR3 sequences, 20% to 25% of them singletons. The sample here was peripheral blood mononuclear cells (PBMCs), taken when the disease was refractory, from a patient treated with antithyroid drugs. This receptor was taken from a female donor with Graves disease. This chain joins TRBV7-7 and TRBJ2-5, with D possibly matching TRBD2 (7 bases). As DNA, the CDR3 is TGTGCTAGCAGCTTGAAGTGGGGGGGCAGAGAGACCCAGTACTTC. It is translated as CASSLKWGGRETQYF.